This T cell receptor beta chain was documented in a study of blood T cells in healthy people across ages. Study results and limitations: What prevented conclusive comparison of naive and antigen-experienced cells was that PBMCs were unsorted. With age, beta diversity per million T cells declined roughly linearly, significantly by approximately 41. Observed TCR beta diversity showed a strong correlation with the percentage of naive T cells as measured by flow cytometry.

Points on this clonotype: Antigen unknown.

PCR was performed a second time for 7 to 11 cycles using a sample-barcoded 5' primer and a J-beta primer mix. TCRdb used MiXCR to reprocess the 5' RACE reads, holding one entry per CDR3 protein. The sample holds 780,000 or so distinct CDR3 sequences; about 61% are singletons and the top ten take 20% to 30%. The CDR3 runs to 17 residues. V shed 3 bases and J shed 2 bases, with 14 bases lying between them. Germline V CDR1 and CDR2: MDHEN, SYDVKM. Researchers isolated at least 6 million PBMCs per sample. The chain joins TRBV28 to TRBJ2-6; D may be TRBD2 (5 bases). Source material: blood. The sequence was collected from a man aged 40-50 years in good health. Here the CDR3 DNA reads TGTGCCAGCAGTTTCCCGGGCGGGCGGACTGGGGCCAACGTCCTGACTTTC. Protein sequence: CASSFPGGRTGANVLTF.